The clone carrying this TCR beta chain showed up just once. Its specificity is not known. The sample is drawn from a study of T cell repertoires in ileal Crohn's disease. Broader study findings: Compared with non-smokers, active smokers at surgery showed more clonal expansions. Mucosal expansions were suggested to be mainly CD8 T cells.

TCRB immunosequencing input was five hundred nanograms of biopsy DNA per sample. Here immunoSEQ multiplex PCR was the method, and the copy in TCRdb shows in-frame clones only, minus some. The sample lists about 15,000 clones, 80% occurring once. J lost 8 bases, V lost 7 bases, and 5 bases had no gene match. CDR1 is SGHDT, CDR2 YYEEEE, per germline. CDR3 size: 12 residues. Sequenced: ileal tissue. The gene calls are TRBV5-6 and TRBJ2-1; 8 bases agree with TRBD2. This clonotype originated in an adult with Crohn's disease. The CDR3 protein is CASGTRRYEQFF. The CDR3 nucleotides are TGTGCCAGCGGGACTAGACGCTATGAGCAGTTCTTC.